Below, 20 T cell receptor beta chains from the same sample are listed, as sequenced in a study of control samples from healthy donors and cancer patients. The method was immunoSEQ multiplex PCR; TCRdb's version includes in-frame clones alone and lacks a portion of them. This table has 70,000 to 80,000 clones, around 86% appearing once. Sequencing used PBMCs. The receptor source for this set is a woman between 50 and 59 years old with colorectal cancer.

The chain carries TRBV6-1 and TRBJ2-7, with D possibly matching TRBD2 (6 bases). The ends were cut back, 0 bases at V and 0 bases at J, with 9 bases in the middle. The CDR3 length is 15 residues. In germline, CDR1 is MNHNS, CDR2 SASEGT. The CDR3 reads CASSEAGGHSYEQYV. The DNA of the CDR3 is TGTGCCAGCAGTGAAGCGGGAGGTCACTCCTACGAGCAGTACGTC.

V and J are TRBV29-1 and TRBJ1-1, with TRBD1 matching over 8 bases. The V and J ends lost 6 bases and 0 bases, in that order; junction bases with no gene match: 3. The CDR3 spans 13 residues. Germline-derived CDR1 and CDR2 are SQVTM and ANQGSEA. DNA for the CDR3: TGCAGCGTCCCGGACAGGGTGAACACTGAAGCTTTCTTT. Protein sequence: CSVPDRVNTEAFF.

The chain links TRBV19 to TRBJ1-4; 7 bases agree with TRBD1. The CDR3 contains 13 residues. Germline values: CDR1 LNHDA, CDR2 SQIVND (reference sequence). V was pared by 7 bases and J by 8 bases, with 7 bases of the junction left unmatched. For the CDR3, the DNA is TGTGCCAGTACCCGACAGGGAAGAGAAAAACTGTTTTTT. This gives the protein CASTRQGREKLFF.

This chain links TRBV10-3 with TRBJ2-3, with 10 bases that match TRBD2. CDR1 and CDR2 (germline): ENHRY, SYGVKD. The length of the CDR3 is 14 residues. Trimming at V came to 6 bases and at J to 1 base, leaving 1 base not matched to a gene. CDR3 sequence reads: CAIRGTSGTDTQYF. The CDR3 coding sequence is TGTGCCATCAGGGGGACTAGCGGCACAGATACGCAGTATTTT.

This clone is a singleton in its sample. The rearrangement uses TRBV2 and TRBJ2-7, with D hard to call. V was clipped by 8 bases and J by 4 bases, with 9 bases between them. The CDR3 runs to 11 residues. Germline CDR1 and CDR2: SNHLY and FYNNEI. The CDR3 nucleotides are TGTGCCAGCTCCCAGGTTTACGAGCAGTACGTC. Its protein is CASSQVYEQYV.

CDR3 residues: CASTGVGLGYNEQFF. The CDR3 nucleotides read TGTGCCAGCACCGGAGTTGGTCTAGGTTACAATGAGCAGTTCTTC. The V and J genes are TRBV6-5 and TRBJ2-1; D gene ambiguous. Between the trimmed V and J ends, which lost 7 bases and 4 bases, there was a span of 17 bases. This CDR3 contains 15 residues. Germline CDR1 reads MNHEY; CDR2 reads SVGAGI.

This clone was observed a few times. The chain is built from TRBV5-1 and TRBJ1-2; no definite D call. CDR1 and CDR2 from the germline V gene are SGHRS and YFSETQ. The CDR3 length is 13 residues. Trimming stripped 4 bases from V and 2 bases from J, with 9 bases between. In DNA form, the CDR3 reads TGCGCCAGCAGCACGGACGGAAACTATGGCTACACCTTC. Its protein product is CASSTDGNYGYTF.

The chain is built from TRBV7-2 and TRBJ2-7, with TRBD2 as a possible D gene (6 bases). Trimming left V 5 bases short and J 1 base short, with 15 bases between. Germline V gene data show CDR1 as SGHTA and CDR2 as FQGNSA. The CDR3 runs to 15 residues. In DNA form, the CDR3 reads TGTGCCAGCAGCCCGGGAGCCCGTAGGTCCTACGAGCAGTACGTC. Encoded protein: CASSPGARRSYEQYV.

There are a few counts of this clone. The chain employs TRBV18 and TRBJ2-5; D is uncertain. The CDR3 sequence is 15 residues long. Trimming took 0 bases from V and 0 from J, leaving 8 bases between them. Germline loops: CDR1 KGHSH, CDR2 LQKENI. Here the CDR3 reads CASSPPGGYQETQYF. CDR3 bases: TGTGCCAGCTCACCACCGGGTGGGTACCAAGAGACCCAGTACTTC.

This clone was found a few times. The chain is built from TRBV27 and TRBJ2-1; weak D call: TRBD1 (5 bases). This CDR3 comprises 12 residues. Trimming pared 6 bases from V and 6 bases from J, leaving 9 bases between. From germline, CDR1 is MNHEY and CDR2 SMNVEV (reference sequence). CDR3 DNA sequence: TGTGCCAGCAGCCCCCAGGGCAATGAGCAGTTCTTC. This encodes CASSPQGNEQFF.

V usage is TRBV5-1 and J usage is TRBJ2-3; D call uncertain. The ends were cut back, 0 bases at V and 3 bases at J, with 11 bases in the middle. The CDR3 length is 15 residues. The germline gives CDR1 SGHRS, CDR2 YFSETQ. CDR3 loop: CASSLEGVGTDTQYF. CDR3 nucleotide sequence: TGCGCCAGCAGCTTGGAAGGCGTGGGGACAGATACGCAGTATTTT.

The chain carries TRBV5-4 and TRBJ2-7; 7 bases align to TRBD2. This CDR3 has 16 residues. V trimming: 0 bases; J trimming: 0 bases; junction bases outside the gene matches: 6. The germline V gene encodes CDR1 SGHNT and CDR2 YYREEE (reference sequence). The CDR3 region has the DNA TGTGCCAGCAGCTTGGTGGGGGGGACGAGCTCCTACGAGCAGTACGTC. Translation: CASSLVGGTSSYEQYV.

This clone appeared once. The CDR3 coding sequence is TGTGCCAGCAGCCAAAGCGGGGCGGGTTCCTACAATGAGCAGTTCTTC. It specifies CASSQSGAGSYNEQFF. The rearrangement uses TRBV3-1 (or the pseudogene TRBV3-2) and TRBJ2-1, with 7 bases that match TRBD2. The CDR3 is made up of 16 amino acids. Germline CDR1 is LGHDT and CDR2 is YNNKEL (reference sequence). The trim removed 2 bases at V and 1 base at J, leaving 5 bases unmatched.

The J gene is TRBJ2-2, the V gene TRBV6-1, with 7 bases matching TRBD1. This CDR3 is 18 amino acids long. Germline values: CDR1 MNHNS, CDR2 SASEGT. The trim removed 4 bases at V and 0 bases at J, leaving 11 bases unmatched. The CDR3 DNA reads TGTGCCAGCAGTGCCCTATCGGGACAGACTACGAACACCGGGGAGCTGTTTTTT. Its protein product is CASSALSGQTTNTGELFF.

The CDR3 here is CASSPGSPMNTEAFF. In DNA form, the CDR3 reads TGTGCCAGCAGCCCAGGCAGTCCTATGAACACTGAAGCTTTCTTT. V gene TRBV27 combines with J gene TRBJ1-1; D ambiguous. V was pared by 6 bases and J by 0 bases, with 14 bases between. This CDR3 is built from 15 residues. From germline, CDR1 is MNHEY and CDR2 SMNVEV (reference sequence).

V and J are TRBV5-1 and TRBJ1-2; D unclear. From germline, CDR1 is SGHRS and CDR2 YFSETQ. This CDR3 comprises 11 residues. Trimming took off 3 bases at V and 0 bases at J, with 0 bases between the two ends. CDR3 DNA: TGCGCCAGCAGCTCTAACTATGGCTACACCTTC. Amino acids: CASSSNYGYTF.

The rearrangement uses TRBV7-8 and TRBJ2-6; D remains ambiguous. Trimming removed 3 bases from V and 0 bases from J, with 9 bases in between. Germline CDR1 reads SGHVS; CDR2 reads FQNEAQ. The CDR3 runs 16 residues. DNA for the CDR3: TGTGCCAGCAGCTTCGTGGCCTTCTCTGGGGCCAACGTCCTGACTTTC. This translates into CASSFVAFSGANVLTF.

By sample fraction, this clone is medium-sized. This chain's CDR3 is CGTTYNYEQYV. CDR3 sequence (DNA): TGTGGGACGACTTACAACTACGAGCAGTACGTC. The chain recombines TRBV6-5 with TRBJ2-7; no clear D gene. This CDR3 has 11 residues. Germline-derived CDR1 and CDR2 are MNHEY and SVGAGI.

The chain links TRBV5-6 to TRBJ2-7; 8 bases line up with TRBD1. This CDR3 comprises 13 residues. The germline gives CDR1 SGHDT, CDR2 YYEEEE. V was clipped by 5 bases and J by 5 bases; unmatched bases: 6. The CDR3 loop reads CASSIQGADEQYV. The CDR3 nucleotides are TGTGCCAGCAGTATTCAGGGGGCTGACGAGCAGTACGTC.

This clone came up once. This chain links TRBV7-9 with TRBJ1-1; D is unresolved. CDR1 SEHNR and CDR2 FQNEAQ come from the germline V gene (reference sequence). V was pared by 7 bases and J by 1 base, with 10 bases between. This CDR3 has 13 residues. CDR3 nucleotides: TGTGCCAGCAAAGAGGCAAGGAACACTGAAGCTTTCTTT. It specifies CASKEARNTEAFF.